These 19 T cell receptor beta chains originate from one sample sequenced in a study of vaccination effects on CD4 cells after COVID-19. TCRdb's copy holds only in-frame clones and misses some; the assay was immunoSEQ multiplex PCR. The sample has tens of thousands of clones; roughly four fifths are singletons. These TCRs' antigens remain unknown. Expansion with viral peptide pools was applied to antigen-specific CD4+ T cells by the ViraFEST assay prior to sequencing. Following 10 days of culture, CD4+ T cells were isolated. The vaccine given was either BNT162b2 or mRNA-1273, in two doses. The sample here was CD4+ T cells from PBMCs cultured with HCoV-229E spike peptides, taken after COVID-19 vaccination. These receptor sequences come from a human donor who received a COVID-19 vaccine.

This chain joins TRBV7-9 and TRBJ1-1; D remains ambiguous. Germline V CDR1 and CDR2: SEHNR, FQNEAQ (reference sequence). There are 12 residues in the CDR3. Trimming took 2 bases from V and 8 from J, leaving 9 bases between them. CDR3 protein: CASSLTRAEAFF. CDR3 sequence (DNA): TGTGCCAGCAGCTTAACGAGGGCCGAAGCTTTCTTT.

This clone was seen only once. This chain uses TRBV5-1 with TRBJ2-3, with D possibly being TRBD2 (6 bases). The germline V and J ends were trimmed by 0 bases and 6 bases, with 11 bases remaining between them. Per germline, CDR1 SGHRS and CDR2 YFSETQ. This CDR3 region has 14 residues. The CDR3 region is CASSLERAGDTQYF. DNA of the CDR3: TGCGCCAGCAGCTTGGAGAGGGCGGGGGATACGCAGTATTTT.

This sequence joins TRBV18 and TRBJ2-2; 7 bases are a match to TRBD2. This CDR3 contains 15 residues. The trim removed 2 bases at V and 1 base at J, leaving 1 base unmatched. CDR1 is KGHSH, CDR2 LQKENI, per germline. CDR3 sequence: CASSPASGNTGELFF. The CDR3 DNA reads TGTGCCAGCTCACCAGCTAGCGGGAACACCGGGGAGCTGTTTTTT.

The gene calls are TRBV7-8 and TRBJ2-6; D is uncertain. Germline V lookup: CDR1 SGHVS, CDR2 FQNEAQ. There are 13 residues in the CDR3. Trimming pared 3 bases from V and 1 base from J, leaving 1 base between. CDR3 amino acids: CASSFSGANVLTF. In DNA, the CDR3 is TGTGCCAGCAGCTTTTCTGGGGCCAACGTCCTGACTTTC.

The J gene is TRBJ1-1, the V gene TRBV5-1; D not certain. V dropped 4 bases and J dropped 1 base, with 5 bases sitting between them. The CDR3 is made up of 12 amino acids. Per germline, CDR1 SGHRS and CDR2 YFSETQ. The CDR3 DNA reads as TGCGCCAGCAGCGAGGGGAACACTGAAGCTTTCTTT. Protein: CASSEGNTEAFF.

The rearrangement joins TRBV19 to TRBJ1-1, with D uncertain. V dropped 10 bases and J dropped 5 bases, with 20 bases sitting between them. Germline V gene data show CDR1 as LNHDA and CDR2 as SQIVND (reference sequence). There are 14 residues in the CDR3. The CDR3 sequence: CATSRTAEGTEAFF. For the CDR3, the DNA is TGTGCCACTTCCAGGACGGCTGAAGGTACTGAAGCTTTCTTT.

This chain links TRBV5-1 with TRBJ1-1; D is perhaps TRBD1 (5 bases). Germline assignment: CDR1 SGHRS and CDR2 YFSETQ. The germline V and J ends were trimmed by 4 bases and 3 bases, with 10 bases remaining between them. The CDR3 runs to 13 residues. CDR3 nucleotides: TGCGCCAGCAGCATACAGGACGACACTGAAGCTTTCTTT. It encodes CASSIQDDTEAFF.

V usage is TRBV5-1 and J usage is TRBJ2-7; D may match TRBD1 or TRBD2 (6 bases each). Germline V gene sequence: CDR1 SGHRS, CDR2 YFSETQ. Between the trimmed V and J ends, which lost 7 bases and 2 bases, there was a span of 19 bases. The CDR3 has 15 amino acids. The CDR3 sequence: CASGPPGAMAYEQYF. The DNA of the CDR3 is TGCGCCAGCGGGCCCCCGGGGGCGATGGCCTACGAGCAGTACTTC.

CDR3 amino acids: CASSPEGGVVETQYF. As DNA, the CDR3 is TGCGCCAGCAGCCCGGAAGGGGGCGTCGTAGAGACCCAGTACTTC. V is TRBV5-1 and J is TRBJ2-5; 7 bases are shared with TRBD1. V lost 4 bases, J lost 4 bases, and 10 bases stayed unmatched. This CDR3 is built from 15 residues. CDR1 and CDR2 (germline): SGHRS, YFSETQ.

The chain carries TRBV7-2 and TRBJ1-1; TRBD1 is a possible D gene (6 bases). Germline CDR1 reads SGHTA; CDR2 reads FQGNSA. CDR3 length equals 14 residues. Trimming shortened V by 0 bases and J by 4 bases, and 9 bases separated the two germline ends. CDR3 sequence: CASSLAGGITEAFF. The CDR3 region has the DNA TGTGCCAGCAGCTTAGCTGGGGGCATCACTGAAGCTTTCTTT.

The chain carries TRBV5-1 and TRBJ2-1; no clear D gene. V was shortened by 0 bases and J by 7 bases, with 8 bases between the two germline ends. The germline CDR1 and CDR2 sequences are SGHRS and YFSETQ. CDR3 length: 13 amino acids. CDR3 residues: CASSLEGWNEQFF. Written as DNA, the CDR3 is TGCGCCAGCAGCTTGGAGGGATGGAATGAGCAGTTCTTC. Full variable domain (outside the CDR3, taken from reference TRBV5-1 and TRBJ2-1): KAGVTQTPRYLIKTRGQQVTLSCSPISGHRSVSWYQQTPGQGLQFLFEYFSETQRNKGNFPGRFSGRQFSNSRSEMNVSTLELGDSALYLCASSLEGWNEQFFGPGTRLTVL.

The genes are TRBV18 and TRBJ1-2; possible D gene TRBD1, 5 bases. The CDR3 covers 13 residues. Between the trimmed V and J ends, which lost 3 bases and 9 bases, there was a span of 14 bases. Germline loops: CDR1 KGHSH, CDR2 LQKENI. The CDR3 is CASSPGGGESYTF. For the CDR3, the DNA is TGTGCCAGCTCACCCGGCGGGGGGGAGAGCTACACCTTC.

There are a few counts of this clone. This sequence joins TRBV3-1 (or the pseudogene TRBV3-2) and TRBJ1-4, with a weak D call TRBD1 (5 bases). Per germline, CDR1 LGHDT and CDR2 YNNKEL (reference sequence). The CDR3 length is 14 residues. V lost 3 bases and J lost 7, with 12 bases in between. The CDR3 DNA is TGTGCCAGCAGCCAGACGGTGGGGGGTGAAAAACTGTTTTTT. Protein: CASSQTVGGEKLFF.

The chain recombines TRBV19 with TRBJ1-2; D remains unclear. Looked up from germline, CDR1 is LNHDA and CDR2 is SQIVND (reference sequence). CDR3 size: 15 residues. The germline V and J ends were trimmed by 3 bases and 4 bases, with 15 bases remaining between them. CDR3 sequence (DNA): TGTGCCAGTAGTATTTGGAGTCGGAAAGGCTATGGCTACACCTTC. Protein sequence: CASSIWSRKGYGYTF.

The CDR3 DNA is TGTGCCAGCAGCTGGGCTAGCGGGGTAGGAAACATTCAGTACTTC. Translated, it gives CASSWASGVGNIQYF. The rearrangement links TRBV7-9 to TRBJ2-4; 9 bases line up with TRBD2. CDR1 and CDR2 (germline): SEHNR, FQNEAQ (reference sequence). The J segment lost 6 bases and the V segment lost 4 bases, leaving 7 bases of the junction unmatched. The CDR3 totals 15 residues.

The chain has TRBV4-1 and TRBJ2-7; 10 nucleotides line up with TRBD2. The V gene's germline CDR1 is MGHRA and CDR2 YSYEKL. With V trimmed by 2 bases and J by 4 bases, 5 bases remained unmatched. The CDR3 extends over 15 amino acids. The CDR3 DNA follows: TGCGCCAGCAGCCAACAGACTAGCGGGTTATACGAGCAGTACTTC. Translated, it gives CASSQQTSGLYEQYF.

The chain uses TRBV6-6 and TRBJ2-1; 7 positions match TRBD2. Germline CDR1 and CDR2: MNHNY and SVGAGI (reference sequence). With V trimmed by 6 bases and J by 4 bases, 6 bases remained unmatched. CDR3 length: 14 residues. The CDR3 sequence: CASREPGGYNEQFF. CDR3 sequence (DNA): TGTGCCAGCAGAGAACCGGGGGGATACAATGAGCAGTTCTTC.

The chain has TRBV5-5 and TRBJ2-3, with D uncertain. Germline CDR1 and CDR2: SGHKS and YYEKEE (reference sequence). V lost 1 base, J lost 5 bases, and 14 bases lay in between. This CDR3 has 15 residues. The CDR3 DNA is TGTGCCAGCAGCTTGTTCCCCCCACCGGGAGATACGCAGTATTTT. It is translated as CASSLFPPPGDTQYF.

This clone was picked up a small number of times. The chain couples TRBV19 to TRBJ2-7, with 7 bases identical to TRBD1. Germline V CDR1 and CDR2: LNHDA, SQIVND (reference sequence). The CDR3 has 16 amino acids. The V segment lost 6 bases and the J segment 4 bases; nucleotides outside the gene matches: 15. CDR3 region: CASSPRQTGYGYEQYF. CDR3 bases: TGTGCCAGTAGCCCGCGCCAGACAGGGTACGGTTACGAGCAGTACTTC. Full variable domain (missing parts from reference TRBV19 and TRBJ2-7): DGGITQSPKYLFRKEGQNVTLSCEQNLNHDAMYWYRQDPGQGLRLIYYSQIVNDFQKGDIAEGYSVSREKKESFPLTVTSAQKNPTAFYLCASSPRQTGYGYEQYFGPGTRLTVT.